This is a list of T cell receptor beta chains from one sample in a study of T cell responses to AZD1222 COVID-19 vaccine. Generated by immunoSEQ multiplex PCR, the TCRdb table keeps only in-frame clones and is missing some. The sample holds 100,000 to 150,000 clones, 90% seen once. Here the sequenced sample was peripheral blood, taken on day 0 of AZD1222 vaccination. Source of these receptors: an adult in good health. Each CDR3 is given with its conserved first and last residue. D genes are given only for firm matches. Clone size is not always given. Where it is, it says once, few, many or a class for expanded clones.

v_gene	j_gene	abundance	d_gene	CDR3nt	CDR3aa
TRBV29-1	TRBJ2-5	NA	NA	TGCAGCGTTGTGGGGACCCAAGGAGGAGAGACCCAGTACTTC	CSVVGTQGGETQYF
TRBV2	TRBJ2-3	once	TRBD2	TGTGCCAGCAGTGAGGCTAGCGGGGGTAGCACAGATACGCAGTATTTT	CASSEASGGSTDTQYF
TRBV7-8	TRBJ2-7	NA	NA	TGTGCCAGCAGCCGAGGGACAATGCGGGGCCCCTACGAGCAGTACTTC	CASSRGTMRGPYEQYF
TRBV30	TRBJ1-6	NA	TRBD1	TGTGCCTCCACCGAGGGGGCCTCCTATAATTCACCCCTCCACTTT	CASTEGASYNSPLHF
TRBV7-2	TRBJ2-7	NA	NA	TGTGCCAGCAGCTGGACAGCTAACTACGAGCAGTACTTC	CASSWTANYEQYF
TRBV4-3	TRBJ1-2	NA	TRBD1	TGCGCCAGCAGCAAAGGACAGGGGGCGAGCGGTGGCTACACCTTC	CASSKGQGASGGYTF
TRBV28	TRBJ1-6	once	TRBD1	TGTGCCAGCAGGACAGGGGCCGTCTATAATTCACCCCTCCACTTT	CASRTGAVYNSPLHF
TRBV11-2	TRBJ1-2	NA	NA	TGTGCCAGCAGCTTAGTGGGGGTCGGCTACACCTTC	CASSLVGVGYTF
TRBV28	TRBJ2-7	NA	NA	TGTGCCAGCGGACGGAGAGAGCAGTACTTC	CASGRREQYF
TRBV29-1	TRBJ1-5	NA	NA	TGCAGCGTTGTTTCAGGGGTGGGTCAGCCCCAGCATTTT	CSVVSGVGQPQHF
TRBV25-1	TRBJ2-4	NA	NA	TGTGCCAGCAGTGAGGTGGGGCCTGGCAAAAACATTCAGTACTTC	CASSEVGPGKNIQYF
TRBV12-5	TRBJ2-2	NA	NA	TGTGCTAGTGGTTTAAGTGTGGCCGGGGAGCTGTTTTTT	CASGLSVAGELFF
TRBV12-3/TRBV12-4	TRBJ2-2	NA	NA	TGTGCCACGGACAGAAACACCGGGGAGCTGTTTTTT	CATDRNTGELFF
TRBV3-1/TRBV3-2	TRBJ1-4	NA	NA	TGTGCCAGCAGCCGACAGAATGAAAAACTGTTTTTT	CASSRQNEKLFF
TRBV7-2	TRBJ2-1	once	NA	TGTGCCAGCAGTTCACTAGGTGGGTCCTACAATGAGCAGTTCTTC	CASSSLGGSYNEQFF
TRBV6-5	TRBJ2-2	few	TRBD2	TGTGCCAGCTCGCCAGGGACTAGCGCCACCGGGGAGCTGTTTTTT	CASSPGTSATGELFF
TRBV10-3	TRBJ2-7	NA	TRBD2	TGTGCCATCAGTGAGCGCGGGGGGGCCTCGTACGAGCAGTACTTC	CAISERGGASYEQYF
TRBV6-1	TRBJ1-2	NA	NA	TGTGCCAGCAGTCCGCCCCAGGAAAACTATGGCTACACCTTC	CASSPPQENYGYTF
TRBV18	TRBJ1-6	NA	NA	TGTGCCAGCTCCCCCGGGGCGGGGGTACCCCTCCACTTT	CASSPGAGVPLHF
TRBV7-3	TRBJ2-2	NA	NA	TGTGCCAGCAGCGAAGTCGGCGGGGAGCTGTTTTTT	CASSEVGGELFF
TRBV6-2/TRBV6-3	TRBJ2-7	NA	NA	TGTGCCAGCAGTTACTCGAGCTGGGGCTACGAGCAGTACTTC	CASSYSSWGYEQYF
TRBV6-6	TRBJ1-2	NA	TRBD1	TGTGCCAGCAGTTACAGGGACAGTGGCTATGGCTACACCTTC	CASSYRDSGYGYTF
TRBV5-1	TRBJ1-2	NA	NA	TGCGCCAGCAGCTTGGGGGCAGGGAGCCTGGAGGGCTACACCTTC	CASSLGAGSLEGYTF
TRBV19	TRBJ2-1	NA	TRBD1	TGTGCCAGTAGCAGACAGGGGCCGGGGGAGAATGAGCAGTTCTTC	CASSRQGPGENEQFF
TRBV6-6	TRBJ2-2	NA	TRBD1	TGTGCCAGCAGTTACTCCGGGACAGGGCTTTCCGGGGAGCTGTTTTTT	CASSYSGTGLSGELFF
TRBV3-1/TRBV3-2	TRBJ1-2	NA	TRBD1	TGTGCCAGCAGCCAAGACAGGGGGTATGGCTACACCTTC	CASSQDRGYGYTF
TRBV27	TRBJ1-5	NA	TRBD1	TGTGCCAGCAGTTTAGTCCACAGGGGAGGTCAGCCCCAGCATTTT	CASSLVHRGGQPQHF
TRBV9	TRBJ1-5	NA	TRBD1	TGTGCCAGCAGCGTAGCTTTGACAGGGCCGTCTTATAGCAATCAGCCCCAGCATTTT	CASSVALTGPSYSNQPQHF
TRBV4-2	TRBJ1-6	NA	TRBD1	TGTGCCAGCAGCCACCCCGGGACAGGGAATTCACCCCTCCACTTT	CASSHPGTGNSPLHF
TRBV9	TRBJ1-1	NA	NA	TGTGCCAGCAGCGTAGCTTGGGACAAAAACACTGAAGCTTTCTTT	CASSVAWDKNTEAFF
TRBV3-1/TRBV3-2	TRBJ1-4	NA	TRBD1	TGTGCCAGCAGCCGCAGACAGGGACAAACTGCAACTAATGAAAAACTGTTTTTT	CASSRRQGQTATNEKLFF
TRBV19	TRBJ1-1	NA	TRBD1	TGTGCCAGCGGACAGGTGACTGAAGCTTTCTTT	CASGQVTEAFF
TRBV6-5	TRBJ1-6	NA	NA	TGTGCCAGCAGTTACTCGGCCAGCTCCTATAATTCACCCCTCCACTTT	CASSYSASSYNSPLHF
TRBV10-1	TRBJ2-5	NA	NA	TGCGCCAGCAGTGAGGGGATCCAAGAGACCCAGTACTTC	CASSEGIQETQYF
TRBV24-1	TRBJ2-3	NA	NA	TGTGCCACCAGTGATTTAGAAGCAGGATCAGATACGCAGTATTTT	CATSDLEAGSDTQYF
TRBV27	TRBJ2-7	NA	NA	TGTGCCAGCGGACACTCCGACGGTACAGGGCAGTACTTC	CASGHSDGTGQYF
TRBV5-4	TRBJ1-4	NA	NA	TGTGCCAGCAGCCCTGATACAGGGGAAAAACTGTTTTTT	CASSPDTGEKLFF
TRBV5-1	TRBJ2-1	NA	TRBD2	TGCGCCAGCAGCTACTTAGCGGGGCGGATCAATGAGCAGTTCTTC	CASSYLAGRINEQFF
TRBV10-2	TRBJ1-1	once	NA	TGCGCCAGCGTGAACACTCTGAACACTGAAGCTTTCTTT	CASVNTLNTEAFF
TRBV28	TRBJ1-3	NA	NA	TGTGCCAGCAGTTTATCGGGCAGCTTTAGGAACACCATATATTTT	CASSLSGSFRNTIYF
TRBV7-9	TRBJ1-4	NA	NA	TGTGCCAGCAGCTTAAGCGGAGCAACTAATGAAAAACTGTTTTTT	CASSLSGATNEKLFF
TRBV7-2	TRBJ1-5	NA	NA	TGTGCCAGCAGCTTAGGGCCCGGTATGGGCAATCAGCCCCAGCATTTT	CASSLGPGMGNQPQHF
TRBV6-4	TRBJ2-7	NA	TRBD1	TGTGCCAGCAGTGAAGAAACAGGGGGCGAGCAGTACTTC	CASSEETGGEQYF
TRBV19	TRBJ2-2	NA	NA	TGTGCCAGTAGAACAGGGTTTGGAGGCACCGGGGAGCTGTTTTTT	CASRTGFGGTGELFF
TRBV11-2	TRBJ1-1	NA	NA	TGTGCCAGCTCGAAATGGGCAGGGGACTGGTCAGGTACTGAAGCTTTCTTT	CASSKWAGDWSGTEAFF
TRBV20-1	TRBJ1-1	NA	NA	TGCAGTGCTCTCTCGACCTCTCCCGCATTT	CSALSTSPAF
TRBV20-1	TRBJ2-7	NA	NA	TGCAGTGCTAGAGTGCACTACGAGCAGTACTTC	CSARVHYEQYF
TRBV7-8	TRBJ1-5	NA	TRBD1	TGTGCCAGCAGCTTAGAGGGACAGAGTAGCAATCAGCCCCAGCATTTT	CASSLEGQSSNQPQHF
TRBV9	TRBJ2-1	NA	TRBD2	TGTGCCAGCAGCCCCGGGGGGGGTAGCTCCTACAATGAGCAGTTCTTC	CASSPGGGSSYNEQFF
TRBV5-1	TRBJ2-7	NA	NA	TGCGCCAGCAGCTTGGCCTGGGGGCGCGGGGACGAGCAGTACTTC	CASSLAWGRGDEQYF
TRBV10-3	TRBJ1-2	NA	NA	TGTGCCATCAGGGCTGGGGGTTCTAACTATGGCTACACCTTC	CAIRAGGSNYGYTF
TRBV7-2	TRBJ2-3	NA	NA	TGTGCCAGCAGCTTAGTAAGGAGCCACACAGATACGCAGTATTTT	CASSLVRSHTDTQYF
TRBV27	TRBJ2-7	NA	TRBD2	TGTGCCAGCAGTTTAAGGCAAAGCGGGGGCAGAGGCTACGAGCAGTACTTC	CASSLRQSGGRGYEQYF
TRBV19	TRBJ1-6	few	TRBD1	TGTGCCAGTCGACAGGGTGGCTCACCCCTCCACTTT	CASRQGGSPLHF
TRBV14	TRBJ2-4	NA	TRBD2	TGTGCCAGCAGCCTTACTAGCGGGGGGGCCTCTTCCAAAAACATTCAGTACTTC	CASSLTSGGASSKNIQYF
TRBV19	TRBJ1-5	once	NA	TGTGCCACCTCTGGGTTTAATCAGCCCCAGCATTTT	CATSGFNQPQHF